This is a list of T cell receptor beta chains from one sample in a study of CD8+ T cells in alopecia areata. The method was immunoSEQ multiplex PCR; TCRdb's version includes in-frame clones alone and lacks a portion of them. The repertoire holds some 150,000 clones, with around 58% as singletons. Here the sequenced sample was CD4+ T cells sorted from blood, taken between weeks 55 and 65, from a patient treated with tofacitinib. These receptors were obtained from a human donor with alopecia areata. The CDR3 runs from the conserved cysteine through the conserved F or W. A D gene is named only where the DNA matches it firmly. Rows may omit the clone size; those that give it use once, few, many or a size class.

clone_size d_call j_call v_call cdr3_nt cdr3_aa
- - TRBJ1-6 TRBV5-1 TGCGCCAGCAGCGAGCAGGGAGCGGATTCACCCCTCCACTTT CASSEQGADSPLHF
- - TRBJ1-5 TRBV15 TGTGCCACCAGCAGAGAACGGGGGGTCCAGCCCCAGCATTTT CATSRERGVQPQHF
- TRBD2 TRBJ2-2 TRBV5-1 TGCGCCAGCAGCTTGGGGACTAGCAGTAACACCGGGGAGCTGTTTTTT CASSLGTSSNTGELFF
- TRBD1 TRBJ2-3 TRBV2 TGTGCCAGCAGGGTCGGGACAGACACAGATACGCAGTATTTT CASRVGTDTDTQYF
- - TRBJ1-4 TRBV5-1 TGCGCCAGCAGTTACAGCTTTAATGAAAAACTGTTTTTT CASSYSFNEKLFF
- TRBD1 TRBJ2-5 TRBV7-9 TGTGCCAGCAGCGCACAGGGGAAACAAGAGACCCAGTACTTC CASSAQGKQETQYF
- - TRBJ2-6 TRBV4-1 TGCGCCAGCAGCCAACCCTGGAGCTCTGGGGCCAACGTCCTGACTTTC CASSQPWSSGANVLTF
- - TRBJ2-5 TRBV9 TGTGCCAGCAGCGTACAAACGGGTCTCGAGACCCAGTACTTC CASSVQTGLETQYF
- - TRBJ1-6 TRBV4-2 TGTGCCAGCAGCCAAGAAAGCGCAGGCCGAAATTCACCCCTCCACTTT CASSQESAGRNSPLHF
few TRBD2 TRBJ2-5 TRBV11-2 TGTGCCAGCAGCTTATCGGGGAGGGGAGAGACCCAGTACTTC CASSLSGRGETQYF